The 7 T cell receptor beta chains below all came from one sample that was sequenced in a study of blood T cell repertoires in COVID-19. Clones were read by immunoSEQ multiplex PCR, and TCRdb kept only the in-frame ones, dropping some. The sample has under 85,000 clones, 70% to 90% seen once. Sequenced input: peripheral blood. All receptors derive from a man between 65 and 85 years old with active or convalescent COVID-19.

This clone was recorded a few times. The chain is built from TRBV19 and TRBJ1-2; TRBD1 agrees at 7 bases. The trim removed 9 bases at V and 4 bases at J, leaving 14 bases unmatched. The germline gives CDR1 LNHDA, CDR2 SQIVND (reference sequence). This CDR3 region has 15 residues. CDR3 protein: CASENLETGIYGYTF. The CDR3, as DNA: TGTGCCAGCGAGAATCTGGAGACAGGGATCTATGGCTACACCTTC.

J is TRBJ1-2 and V is TRBV5-8; unclear D gene. Trimming removed 1 base at V and 4 bases at J, with 14 bases between. The CDR3 spans 15 residues. CDR1 and CDR2 (germline): SGHTS, YDEGEE. CDR3 DNA sequence: TGTGCCAGCAGCTTGAGGACTCTTAAGGGCTATGGCTACACCTTC. Protein sequence: CASSLRTLKGYGYTF.

The gene calls are TRBV12-3 or TRBV12-4 and TRBJ1-1, with D maybe TRBD1 (6 bases). Trimming took 3 bases from V and 10 from J, leaving 12 bases between them. The CDR3 is made up of 12 amino acids. This CDR3 is CASSFQGSRAFF. In DNA, the CDR3 is TGTGCCAGCAGTTTTCAGGGGTCAAGAGCTTTCTTT.

The genes are TRBV3-1 (or the pseudogene TRBV3-2) and TRBJ2-5; no clear D. This CDR3 region has 16 residues. The V end lost 3 bases, the J end lost 1 base, and 15 bases lay between the germline ends. Germline CDR1 LGHDT, CDR2 YNNKEL (reference sequence). The CDR3 DNA reads as TGTGCCAGCAGCCAGACTTTTACGGAGACCCAAGAGACCCAGTACTTC. Protein sequence: CASSQTFTETQETQYF.

This clone appeared a single time. The J gene is TRBJ1-6, the V gene TRBV3-1 (or the pseudogene TRBV3-2); the D gene is possibly TRBD1 (6 bases). The CDR3 has 15 residues. Germline-derived CDR1 and CDR2 are LGHDT and YNNKEL (reference sequence). Trimming shortened V by 0 bases and J by 9 bases, and 12 bases separated the two germline ends. The CDR3 bases are TGTGCCAGCAGCCAAGAAGGGGGAGCGGTTTCACCCCTCCACTTT. Amino acids: CASSQEGGAVSPLHF.

The rearrangement uses TRBV10-3 and TRBJ1-5; perhaps TRBD1 as D (5 bases). Germline CDR1 is ENHRY and CDR2 is SYGVKD. This CDR3 region has 16 residues. Trimming shortened V by 2 bases and J by 11 bases, and 22 bases separated the two germline ends. CDR3: CAISERGGGEQKAQHF. Written as DNA, the CDR3 is TGTGCCATCAGTGAGAGAGGCGGGGGGGAACAAAAGGCCCAGCATTTT.

J is TRBJ2-1 and V is TRBV9; perhaps TRBD2 as D (5 bases). CDR3 length: 16 residues. The germline V gene has CDR1 SGDLS and CDR2 YYNGEE. V was pared by 4 bases and J by 9 bases, with 23 bases between. In DNA form, the CDR3 reads TGTGCCAGCAGCCCGTGGACTGGTCGATCAATGGCTGAGCAGTTCTTC. Amino acids: CASSPWTGRSMAEQFF.